The text below deals with one T cell receptor beta chain. These data are taken from a study of OX40 agonist ivuxolimab in advanced cancers. CDR3 length: 13 residues. V was shortened by 5 bases and J by 1 base, with 8 bases between the two germline ends. CDR1 is SGHKS, CDR2 YYEKEE, per germline (reference sequence). TCRdb keeps only in-frame clones here, not all; method: immunoSEQ multiplex PCR. The data contain about 68,000 clones, approximately 90% of them singletons. This sequence was found in an adult with an advanced solid tumor such as melanoma, head and neck, liver or kidney cancer. V is TRBV5-5 and J is TRBJ2-3; unclear D gene. This specimen consisted of CD4+ or CD8+ T cells sorted from blood, obtained in a trial of the OX40 agonist ivuxolimab. DNA for the CDR3: TGTGCCAGCAGTCTGCCTGGCACAGATACGCAGTATTTT. It specifies CASSLPGTDTQYF.